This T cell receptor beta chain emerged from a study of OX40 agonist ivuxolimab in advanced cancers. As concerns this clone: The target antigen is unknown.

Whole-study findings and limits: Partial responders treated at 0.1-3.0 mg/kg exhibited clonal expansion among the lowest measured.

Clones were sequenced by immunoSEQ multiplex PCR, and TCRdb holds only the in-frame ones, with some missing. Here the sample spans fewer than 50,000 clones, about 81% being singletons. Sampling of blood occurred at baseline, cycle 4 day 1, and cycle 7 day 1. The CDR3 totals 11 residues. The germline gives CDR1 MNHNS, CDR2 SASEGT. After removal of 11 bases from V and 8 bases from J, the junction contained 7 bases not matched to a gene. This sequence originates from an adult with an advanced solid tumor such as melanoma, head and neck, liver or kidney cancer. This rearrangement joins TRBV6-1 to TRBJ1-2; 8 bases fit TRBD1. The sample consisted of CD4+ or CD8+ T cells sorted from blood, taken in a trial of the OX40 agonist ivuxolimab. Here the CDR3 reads CASSTGGGYTF. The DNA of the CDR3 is TGTGCCTCGAGCACAGGGGGGGGCTACACCTTC.